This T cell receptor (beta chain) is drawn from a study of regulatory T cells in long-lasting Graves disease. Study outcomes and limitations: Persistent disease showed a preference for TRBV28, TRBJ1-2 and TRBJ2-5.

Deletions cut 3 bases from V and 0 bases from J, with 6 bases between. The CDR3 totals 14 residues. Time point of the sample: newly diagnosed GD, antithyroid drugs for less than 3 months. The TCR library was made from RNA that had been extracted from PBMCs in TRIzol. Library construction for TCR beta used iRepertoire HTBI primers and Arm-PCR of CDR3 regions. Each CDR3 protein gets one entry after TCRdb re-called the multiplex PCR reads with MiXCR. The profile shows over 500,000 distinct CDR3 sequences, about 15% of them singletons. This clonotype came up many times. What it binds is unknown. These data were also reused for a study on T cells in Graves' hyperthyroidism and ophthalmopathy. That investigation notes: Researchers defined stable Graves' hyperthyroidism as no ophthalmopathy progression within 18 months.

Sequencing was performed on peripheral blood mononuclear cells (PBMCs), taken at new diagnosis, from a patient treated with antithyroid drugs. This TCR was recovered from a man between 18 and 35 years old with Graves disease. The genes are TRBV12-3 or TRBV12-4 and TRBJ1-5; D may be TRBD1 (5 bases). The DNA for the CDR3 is TGTGCCAGCAGTTTGGGGGGTAGCAATCAGCCCCAGCATTTT. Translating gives CASSLGGSNQPQHF.